These T cell receptor beta chains were read from a single sample in a study of vaccination and CD4 T cells after COVID-19. TCRdb reprocessed the PCR reads with MiXCR, giving one entry per CDR3 protein. The sample consists of about 18,000 distinct CDR3 sequences, about 56% of them appearing once. No antigen has been assigned to these receptors. Sequenced material: CD4+ T cells from blood, cultured in vitro. Every receptor here comes from a human donor who had recovered from COVID-19. The CDR3 runs from the conserved cysteine through the conserved F or W. The D gene is left open where the match is weak. Clone sizes are given selectively: once, few, many, or a class where the clone is expanded.

cdr3_aa | cdr3_nt | cdr3_length | v_call | d_call | clone_size | j_call
CASGGLLGRENIQYF | TGTGCCAGTGGCGGATTGTTGGGGCGGGAAAACATTCAGTACTTC | 15 | TRBV6-1 | - | - | TRBJ2-4
CASSETGTHPTDTQYF | TGTGCCAGCAGCGAGACCGGGACCCATCCCACAGATACGCAGTATTTT | 16 | TRBV11-1 | - | - | TRBJ2-3
CASRLDRGNGYTF | TGTGCCAGCAGGCTAGACAGGGGAAATGGCTACACCTTC | 13 | TRBV6-1 | TRBD1 | - | TRBJ1-2
CATSRDLQETQYF | TGTGCCACCAGCAGAGATTTGCAGGAGACCCAGTACTTC | 13 | TRBV15 | - | - | TRBJ2-5
CATSSSGGRETQYF | TGTGCCACCAGTTCTTCCGGGGGTCGGGAGACCCAGTACTTC | 14 | TRBV24-1 | - | - | TRBJ2-5
CSARDKWTGMETQYF | TGCAGTGCTAGAGATAAGTGGACAGGGATGGAGACCCAGTACTTC | 15 | TRBV20-1 | TRBD1 | - | TRBJ2-5
CASSYSRTQLGETQYF | TGTGCCAGCAGTTACTCAAGGACCCAGCTTGGGGAGACCCAGTACTTC | 16 | TRBV6-5 | - | - | TRBJ2-5
CASSQEGTGGEAFF | TGTGCCAGCAGCCAAGAGGGCACAGGGGGTGAAGCTTTCTTT | 14 | TRBV3-1 | TRBD1 | few | TRBJ1-1
CSASTSGRRGGETQYF | TGCAGTGCTAGTACTAGCGGGAGAAGAGGTGGAGAGACCCAGTACTTC | 16 | TRBV20-1 | TRBD2 | - | TRBJ2-5
CSAPLEGGYYGYTF | TGCAGTGCTCCTCTGGAGGGAGGATACTATGGCTACACCTTC | 14 | TRBV20-1 | - | - | TRBJ1-2
CASSSAQGSSGYTF | TGTGCCAGCAGTTCTGCACAGGGGAGTAGCGGCTACACCTTC | 14 | TRBV6-5 | TRBD1 | - | TRBJ1-2
CASPPQGLAGVRNEQFF | TGTGCAAGCCCACCCCAAGGACTAGCGGGAGTGAGAAATGAGCAGTTCTTC | 17 | TRBV12-2 | - | - | TRBJ2-1
CASSQPDLNQPQHF | TGCGCCAGCAGCCAACCGGACCTCAATCAGCCCCAGCATTTT | 14 | TRBV4-1 | - | few | TRBJ1-5
CASTEGWGNQPQHF | TGTGCCAGCACTGAGGGTTGGGGGAATCAGCCCCAGCATTTT | 14 | TRBV2 | - | - | TRBJ1-5
CASSQRPGANTGELFF | TGTGCCAGCAGCCAAAGGCCCGGGGCGAACACCGGGGAGCTGTTTTTT | 16 | TRBV5-4 | - | - | TRBJ2-2
CASSSSLGDSNQPQHF | TGTGCCAGCAGTTCCTCACTAGGGGACAGCAATCAGCCCCAGCATTTT | 16 | TRBV7-8 | - | once | TRBJ1-5
CAWTNRGVNYGYTF | TGTGCCTGGACTAACCGCGGGGTCAACTATGGCTACACCTTC | 14 | TRBV30 | - | - | TRBJ1-2
CSVSIRGLYGYTF | TGCAGTGTTAGTATCCGCGGGCTTTATGGCTACACCTTC | 13 | TRBV20-1 | - | - | TRBJ1-2
CASNIPGWDRRSYGYTF | TGTGCCAGCAACATCCCGGGGTGGGACAGAAGAAGCTATGGCTACACCTTC | 17 | TRBV7-2 | TRBD1 | - | TRBJ1-2
CASSQTDYEQYF | TGTGCCAGCAGCCAGACGGACTACGAGCAGTACTTC | 12 | TRBV5-4 | - | - | TRBJ2-7
CAWSVSGTGVTF | TGTGCCTGGAGTGTCTCCGGGACAGGGGTGACCTTC | 12 | TRBV30 | TRBD1 | once | TRBJ1-2
CASSAGTPFF | TGTGCCAGTAGTGCCGGGACTCCCTTCTTC | 10 | TRBV19 | - | - | TRBJ2-1
CASSEAAPGTEAFF | TGTGCCAGCAGTGAAGCTGCGCCGGGGACGGAGGCTTTCTTT | 14 | TRBV2 | - | - | TRBJ1-1
CSAKSPAGVYEQYF | TGCAGTGCTAAGTCCCCAGCGGGAGTGTACGAGCAGTACTTC | 14 | TRBV20-1 | TRBD2 | - | TRBJ2-7
CASSLETVVTSYEQYF | TGCGCCAGCAGCTTGGAAACGGTTGTTACCTCCTACGAGCAGTACTTC | 16 | TRBV5-1 | - | - | TRBJ2-7
CASSETGGRETQYF | TGTGCCAGCAGCGAGACAGGGGGCCGGGAGACCCAGTACTTC | 14 | TRBV7-2 | TRBD1 | - | TRBJ2-5
CATSEANGVQPQHF | TGTGCCACCAGCGAGGCGAACGGGGTGCAGCCCCAGCATTTT | 14 | TRBV24-1 | - | few | TRBJ1-5
CASSPRGGNTYEQYF | TGCGCCAGCAGCCCCCGGGGGGGCAACACCTACGAGCAGTACTTC | 15 | TRBV5-1 | TRBD2 | - | TRBJ2-7
CASSPRQIQETQYF | TGTGCCAGCAGCCCAAGACAGATCCAAGAGACCCAGTACTTC | 14 | TRBV6-1 | - | - | TRBJ2-5
CASSLVSPPPQFF | TGTGCCAGCAGCTTAGTCTCTCCCCCTCCGCAGTTCTTC | 13 | TRBV7-2 | - | - | TRBJ2-1
CASSVNRDTEAFF | TGTGCCAGCAGCGTCAACAGGGACACTGAAGCTTTCTTT | 13 | TRBV9 | - | - | TRBJ1-1
CATSDLGGTEAFF | TGTGCCACCAGTGATTTGGGTGGGACTGAAGCTTTCTTT | 13 | TRBV24-1 | - | - | TRBJ1-1
CASSPNVVGPYGYTF | TGTGCCAGCAGCCCCAACGTCGTGGGTCCCTATGGCTACACCTTC | 15 | TRBV7-9 | - | - | TRBJ1-2
CSATTSRTVEKLFF | TGCAGTGCTACCACCTCGAGGACAGTCGAAAAACTGTTTTTT | 14 | TRBV20-1 | - | - | TRBJ1-4
CASSPHPGLAIEQYF | TGTGCCAGCAGCCCTCACCCGGGACTAGCGATCGAGCAGTACTTC | 15 | TRBV7-2 | TRBD2 | - | TRBJ2-7
CASSQDGGVGYTF | TGTGCCAGCAGCCAAGATGGCGGGGTAGGATACACCTTC | 13 | TRBV3-1 | - | - | TRBJ1-2
CASSYSAGILNYGYTF | TGTGCCAGCAGTTACTCCGCAGGGATCCTTAACTATGGCTACACCTTC | 16 | TRBV6-5 | - | - | TRBJ1-2
CASGEVGELFF | TGTGCCAGCGGCGAGGTCGGGGAGCTGTTTTTT | 11 | TRBV12-3/TRBV12-4 | - | few | TRBJ2-2
CASSQDTNQPQHF | TGTGCCAGCAGCCAAGATACTAATCAGCCCCAGCATTTT | 13 | TRBV4-2 | - | - | TRBJ1-5
CASSGLAGGTYEQYF | TGTGCCAGCAGTGGACTAGCGGGAGGTACCTACGAGCAGTACTTC | 15 | TRBV27 | TRBD2 | - | TRBJ2-7
CASSGSSGTYEQYF | TGCGCCAGCAGTGGTTCTAGCGGGACCTACGAGCAGTACTTC | 14 | TRBV10-1 | TRBD2 | - | TRBJ2-7
CASSNPGAYGYTF | TGTGCCAGCAGCAATCCAGGTGCCTATGGCTACACCTTC | 13 | TRBV11-3 | - | few | TRBJ1-2
CASRETGVNTEAFF | TGTGCCAGCAGGGAGACAGGGGTGAACACTGAAGCTTTCTTT | 14 | TRBV6-4 | TRBD1 | few | TRBJ1-1
CASRAIGGGHPDTQYF | TGTGCCAGCAGAGCCATCGGAGGGGGGCATCCAGATACGCAGTATTTT | 16 | TRBV2 | - | - | TRBJ2-3
CASSLRKEGFKYF | TGTGCCAGCAGTTTAAGGAAAGAGGGGTTCAAGTACTTC | 13 | TRBV27 | - | - | TRBJ2-5
CASSELAGGASGRRYEQYF | TGTGCCAGCAGTGAACTGGCGGGTGGTGCTAGCGGGAGAAGGTACGAGCAGTACTTC | 19 | TRBV6-1 | TRBD2 | - | TRBJ2-7
CASSPSWGRPSPRTQYF | TGTGCCAGCAGCCCGTCTTGGGGTAGACCCTCCCCTCGGACGCAGTATTTT | 17 | TRBV5-4 | - | - | TRBJ2-3
CASSPGLTKNIQYF | TGTGCCAGCAGCCCGGGACTGACCAAAAACATTCAGTACTTC | 14 | TRBV11-3 | - | few | TRBJ2-4
CATTQRGGTGATDTQYF | TGTGCCACCACTCAAAGGGGCGGGACAGGGGCCACAGATACGCAGTATTTT | 17 | TRBV6-1 | TRBD1 | few | TRBJ2-3